Following are 27 T cell receptor beta chains from one sample sequenced in a study of blood T cell repertoires in COVID-19. Profiled with immunoSEQ multiplex PCR; TCRdb holds only in-frame clones, not every one. The sample shows approximately 32,000 clones, about nine tenths of them seen only once. Material: peripheral blood. The receptors derive from a man between 60 and 75 years old with acute or convalescent COVID-19.

The rearrangement joins TRBV2 to TRBJ1-2, with a possible D match to TRBD1 (6 bases). The CDR3 totals 13 residues. Germline CDR1 SNHLY, CDR2 FYNNEI. The V end was cut by 8 bases, the J end by 2 bases, with 12 bases between. CDR3 region: CASLPQGNYGYTF. Written as DNA, the CDR3 is TGTGCCAGCCTTCCCCAGGGGAACTATGGCTACACCTTC.

The chain has TRBV29-1 and TRBJ2-5; TRBD2 agrees at 7 bases. This CDR3 is built from 13 residues. In germline, CDR1 is SQVTM, CDR2 ANQGSEA. The V segment lost 0 bases and the J segment 5 bases; nucleotides outside the gene matches: 3. The chain's CDR3 is CSVEEAGGETQYF. CDR3 coding DNA: TGCAGCGTTGAAGAGGCCGGGGGGGAGACCCAGTACTTC.

The chain is built from TRBV5-1 and TRBJ1-4, with D perhaps TRBD1 (6 bases). Germline CDR1 SGHRS, CDR2 YFSETQ. V lost 0 bases and J 5 bases, leaving 11 bases between the germline ends. This CDR3 spans 15 amino acids. CDR3 in DNA: TGCGCCAGCAGCTTGGACAGGGTAGGGAATGAAAAACTGTTTTTT. This gives the protein CASSLDRVGNEKLFF.

The rearrangement uses TRBV11-2 and TRBJ1-1, with a weak D call TRBD1 (6 bases). V was cut by 0 bases and J by 1 base, with 9 bases left in between. CDR1 is SGHAT, CDR2 FQNNGV, per germline. This CDR3 contains 15 residues. This CDR3 is CASSLEGARNTEAFF. DNA for the CDR3: TGTGCCAGCAGCTTAGAGGGGGCGCGGAACACTGAAGCTTTCTTT.

V gene TRBV6-1 combines with J gene TRBJ2-1; D not resolved. V was clipped by 2 bases and J by 0 bases, with 11 bases between them. The germline V gene has CDR1 MNHNS and CDR2 SASEGT. This CDR3 spans 16 amino acids. The CDR3 loop is CASSEIPGSSYNEQFF. Here the CDR3 DNA reads TGTGCCAGCAGTGAAATCCCGGGTAGCTCCTACAATGAGCAGTTCTTC.

V usage is TRBV20-1 and J usage is TRBJ1-1; no definite D call. There are 11 residues in the CDR3. The ends were cut back, 1 base at V and 4 bases at J, with 4 bases in the middle. Per the germline V gene, CDR1 is DFQATT and CDR2 is SNEGSKA (reference sequence). The chain's CDR3 is CSARAGTEAFF. The CDR3 region has the DNA TGCAGTGCTAGAGCGGGCACTGAAGCTTTCTTT.

The CDR3: CASSLAGTSGTHEQFF. In DNA, the CDR3 is TGTGCCAGCAGCTTAGCAGGGACTAGCGGGACCCATGAGCAGTTCTTC. The chain employs TRBV11-3 and TRBJ2-1; 13 nucleotides line up with TRBD2. Trimming at V came to 1 base and at J to 8 bases, leaving 5 bases not matched to a gene. CDR1 and CDR2 (germline): SGHNT, YENEEA. This CDR3 has 16 amino acids. Supplemented by reference TRBV11-3 and TRBJ2-1, the full variable domain reads EAGVVQSPRYKIIEKKQPVAFWCNPISGHNTLYWYLQNLGQGPELLIRYENEEAVDDSQLPKDRFSAERLKGVDSTLKIQPAELGDSAVYLCASSLAGTSGTHEQFFGPGTRLTVL.

The gene calls are TRBV1 and TRBJ2-7; TRBD2, as called in the table, went unchecked against the DNA. TRBV1 is designated a pseudogene. This CDR3 has 21 residues. The CDR3 nucleotides read TGCACCAGCAGCCAAGATTGGGCGCCTTCTAGCGGAACCAACGACTCCTACGAGCAGTACGTC. Amino acids: CTSSQDWAPSSGTNDSYEQYV.

This clone appeared a few times. V gene TRBV18 combines with J gene TRBJ1-5; TRBD1 agrees at 9 bases. V lost 3 bases to trimming and J lost 6 bases; unmatched junction nucleotides: 6. The germline V gene encodes CDR1 KGHSH and CDR2 LQKENI. The CDR3 has 15 residues. The CDR3 reads CASSPQGQGGQPQHF. CDR3 sequence (DNA): TGTGCCAGCTCACCCCAGGGACAGGGCGGTCAGCCCCAGCATTTT.

V gene TRBV15 combines with J gene TRBJ2-7, with D maybe TRBD1 (5 bases). Germline CDR1 reads LNHNV; CDR2 reads YYDKDF (reference sequence). The CDR3 has 16 residues. The V end lost 2 bases, the J end lost 7 bases, and 21 bases lay between the germline ends. The CDR3 DNA reads as TGTGCCACCAGCAGATACTTGGGGTCCAATAAGGGGGAGCAGTACTTC. Translation: CATSRYLGSNKGEQYF.

This clone was counted once. The chain is built from TRBV11-2 and TRBJ2-7; D is uncertain. The germline gives CDR1 SGHAT, CDR2 FQNNGV. Trimming shortened V by 5 bases and J by 2 bases, and 10 bases separated the two germline ends. The CDR3 is 13 residues long. The CDR3 is CASSGLPTYEQYV. In nucleotides, the CDR3 is TGTGCCAGCAGCGGGCTCCCCACCTACGAGCAGTACGTC.

The chain carries TRBV24-1 and TRBJ2-7; TRBD1 matches at 8 bases. V lost 4 bases to trimming and J lost 6 bases; unmatched junction nucleotides: 4. Germline lookup yields CDR1 KGHDR and CDR2 SFDVKD. There are 13 residues in the CDR3. For the CDR3, the DNA is TGTGCCACCAGTGACTTCAGGGGGCGCGAGCAGTACTTC. Encoded protein: CATSDFRGREQYF.

The chain employs TRBV12-3 or TRBV12-4 and TRBJ1-5; D perhaps matches TRBD1 (6 bases). This CDR3 has 13 amino acids. The V end lost 2 bases, the J end lost 6 bases, and 8 bases lay between the germline ends. CDR3 region: CASSLKGGQPQHF. The CDR3 DNA reads TGTGCCAGCAGTTTAAAAGGGGGTCAGCCCCAGCATTTT.

The rearrangement links TRBV30 to TRBJ1-5; no clear D gene. V lost 1 base, J lost 2 bases, and 9 bases lay in between. CDR1 and CDR2 from the germline V gene are GTSNPN and SVGIG (reference sequence). This CDR3 contains 14 residues. CDR3: CAWSAMSGNQPQHF. The DNA of the CDR3 is TGTGCCTGGAGTGCAATGAGTGGCAATCAGCCCCAGCATTTT.

The V and J genes are TRBV30 and TRBJ1-1; a possible D gene is TRBD1 (6 bases). From germline, CDR1 is GTSNPN and CDR2 SVGIG (reference sequence). V shed 0 bases and J shed 7 bases, with 9 bases lying between them. The CDR3 is 12 residues long. The CDR3 coding sequence is TGTGCCTGGAGTGTAGGGGGACATGAAGCTTTCTTT. It codes for CAWSVGGHEAFF.

This rearrangement joins TRBV4-2 to TRBJ1-1; D gene unclear. Germline assignment: CDR1 LGHNA and CDR2 YNFKEQ. V gave up 3 bases and J gave up 0 bases, with 11 bases separating them. The CDR3 has 15 amino acids. The CDR3 nucleotides read TGTGCCAGCAGCCAGGTGCCACCAGTGAACACTGAAGCTTTCTTT. This sequence encodes CASSQVPPVNTEAFF.

The J gene is TRBJ1-3, the V gene TRBV6-6; D unclear. Germline CDR1 and CDR2: MNHNY and SVGAGI (reference sequence). The ends were cut back, 4 bases at V and 3 bases at J, with 4 bases in the middle. The CDR3 spans 12 residues. CDR3 nucleotide sequence: TGTGCCAGCAGTTTTAATGGAAACACCATATATTTT. Translating it yields CASSFNGNTIYF.

The chain is built from TRBV27 and TRBJ2-3, with TRBD2 identical over 7 bases. In germline, CDR1 is MNHEY, CDR2 SMNVEV (reference sequence). The CDR3 loop spans 16 amino acids. The trim removed 5 bases at V and 2 bases at J, leaving 10 bases unmatched. The CDR3 DNA reads as TGTGCCAGCAGTCCCCTATCTGGACTAGACACAGATACGCAGTATTTT. Its protein product is CASSPLSGLDTDTQYF.

The V gene is TRBV3-1 (or the pseudogene TRBV3-2), the J gene TRBJ1-1; no clear D. CDR3 length: 16 residues. CDR1 is LGHDT, CDR2 YNNKEL, per germline (reference sequence). V was shortened by 1 base and J by 0 bases, with 12 bases between the two germline ends. DNA of the CDR3: TGTGCCAGCAGCCAAGTCGGAGGGATTATGAACACTGAAGCTTTCTTT. Translating gives CASSQVGGIMNTEAFF.

The J gene is TRBJ2-3, the V gene TRBV9; TRBD2 matches at 9 bases. This CDR3 region has 15 residues. The V gene's germline CDR1 is SGDLS and CDR2 YYNGEE. The trim removed 3 bases at V and 5 bases at J, leaving 7 bases unmatched. The DNA of the CDR3 is TGTGCCAGCAGCGCCGCGGGGGGGACCGGAGATACGCAGTATTTT. Its translation is CASSAAGGTGDTQYF.

The chain joins TRBV7-9 to TRBJ2-1; 10 bases are a match to TRBD2. The CDR3 has 15 residues. V dropped 11 bases and J dropped 8; count of bases not matched to a gene: 15. Germline CDR1 SEHNR, CDR2 FQNEAQ (reference sequence). CDR3 amino acids: CAATGSSGSGYEQFF. DNA of the CDR3: TGTGCCGCAACGGGATCTAGCGGGAGTGGCTATGAGCAGTTCTTC.

V and J are TRBV4-2 and TRBJ2-2; tentatively, D is TRBD2 (5 bases). The CDR3 contains 16 residues. V was pared by 5 bases and J by 4 bases, with 17 bases between. CDR1 LGHNA and CDR2 YNFKEQ come from the germline V gene. This CDR3 reads CASSSDQRSPTGELFF. The DNA for the CDR3 is TGTGCCAGCAGCTCAGATCAGCGGAGTCCCACCGGGGAGCTGTTTTTT.

The chain has TRBV6-2 or TRBV6-3 and TRBJ1-1; the match to TRBD1 covers 9 bases. The length of the CDR3 is 17 residues. Germline CDR1 reads MNHEY; CDR2 reads SVGEGT. V was clipped by 8 bases and J by 0 bases; unmatched bases: 13. DNA of the CDR3: TGTGCCAGCGGCCCCCAAGGGACAGGGAAAGTGAACACTGAAGCTTTCTTT. The encoded protein is CASGPQGTGKVNTEAFF.

Only one count was recorded for this clone. This chain joins TRBV5-1 and TRBJ2-2; D is unclear. From germline, CDR1 is SGHRS and CDR2 YFSETQ. The CDR3 extends over 14 amino acids. The ends were cut back, 4 bases at V and 3 bases at J, with 10 bases in the middle. The CDR3 DNA reads as TGCGCCAGCAGCCCTTCCCCCTACACCGGGGAGCTGTTTTTT. Protein: CASSPSPYTGELFF.

V gene TRBV5-1 combines with J gene TRBJ2-1; the match to TRBD2 covers 8 bases. CDR3 length: 16 amino acids. From germline, CDR1 is SGHRS and CDR2 YFSETQ. V lost 0 bases, J lost 6 bases, and 8 bases stayed unmatched. DNA for the CDR3: TGCGCCAGCAGCTTGGAAAGTCTAGCGGGCATCAATGAGCAGTTCTTC. Encoded protein: CASSLESLAGINEQFF.

This chain connects TRBV6-1 to TRBJ2-7; D gene ambiguous. Per germline, CDR1 MNHNS and CDR2 SASEGT. This CDR3 region has 13 residues. V was trimmed by 1 base and J by 4 bases, leaving 8 bases between them. This CDR3 reads CASSEDPIYEQYF. Written as DNA, the CDR3 is TGTGCCAGCAGTGAAGACCCTATTTACGAGCAGTACTTC.

The genes are TRBV7-9 and TRBJ2-7, with unresolved D. V lost 0 bases, J lost 3 bases, and 6 bases lay in between. The CDR3 runs 13 residues. The V gene's germline CDR1 is SEHNR and CDR2 FQNEAQ (reference sequence). This CDR3 reads CASSLANFYEQYF. In DNA, the CDR3 is TGTGCCAGCAGCTTAGCCAATTTCTACGAGCAGTACTTC.